The sequence of this T cell receptor beta chain was determined in a study of T cells after yellow fever vaccination. About the research overall: SMART-Seq v4 Ultra Low Input prepared the low-cell-number fractions. Study-wide findings and caveats: The appearance of a small share of clonotypes in both CD4 and CD8 compartments was observed. Contaminating bulk clonotypes could be abundant in FACS-sorted repertoires.

TCRdb recomputed calls from the 5' RACE reads with MiXCR, one row per CDR3 protein. The data show around 590,000 distinct CDR3 sequences, approximately 13% seen once. As for this clonotype: Its antigen remains unidentified.

Germline V gene sequence: CDR1 DFQATT, CDR2 SNEGSKA (reference sequence). The CDR3 is made up of 14 amino acids. Trimming removed 3 bases from V and 6 bases from J, with 18 bases in between. This clonotype was sampled from a man aged 25-45 years who received the YFV17D yellow fever vaccine. This rearrangement joins TRBV20-1 to TRBJ2-7, with D unresolved. Source: PBMCs, taken on the day of the yellow fever booster vaccination. The DNA of the CDR3 is TGCAGTGCTAGGGGTCAGACGTTCGCGAGCGAGCAGTACTTC. Encoded protein: CSARGQTFASEQYF.